This passage covers 16 T cell receptor beta chains from one sample sequenced in a study of blood T cells in healthy people across ages. The authors ran a second PCR of 7 to 11 cycles using a sample-barcoded 5' primer and a J-beta primer mix. TCRdb analysed the 5' RACE reads with MiXCR anew, one entry per CDR3 protein. In the table there are about 1.6 million distinct CDR3 sequences, about 35% of which are singletons. The sample consisted of blood. All receptors come from a woman younger than 45 in good health.

The rearrangement joins TRBV9 to TRBJ2-1; D ambiguous. V lost 2 bases and J 5 bases, leaving 20 bases between the germline ends. CDR1 and CDR2 (germline): SGDLS, YYNGEE. This CDR3 spans 17 amino acids. Here the CDR3 DNA reads TGTGCCAGCAGCGTGTTTCCCACCCTCCAGGACCACAATGAGCAGTTCTTC. Translation: CASSVFPTLQDHNEQFF.

This chain uses TRBV4-1 with TRBJ1-4; D unclear. The V gene's germline CDR1 is MGHRA and CDR2 YSYEKL. This CDR3 is 16 amino acids long. Trimming left V 4 bases short and J 8 bases short, with 20 bases between. CDR3 sequence reads: CASSLDGVPGGEKLFF. Written as DNA, the CDR3 is TGCGCCAGCAGCCTTGACGGGGTTCCAGGAGGAGAAAAACTGTTTTTT.

The chain carries TRBV20-1 and TRBJ1-2; D possibly corresponds to TRBD1 (5 bases). CDR1 is DFQATT and CDR2 is SNEGSKA in the germline V gene (reference sequence). Between the trimmed V and J ends, which lost 6 bases and 4 bases, there was a span of 21 bases. This CDR3 has 15 residues. CDR3: CSASDSRRYPYGYTF. The CDR3 DNA reads TGCAGTGCCTCCGACAGTCGCCGTTATCCCTATGGCTACACCTTC.

This chain uses TRBV6-1 with TRBJ2-1, with 9 bases fitting TRBD2. J gave up 6 bases and V 0 bases, and 3 bases lay outside the gene matches. Germline CDR1 and CDR2: MNHNS and SASEGT. The CDR3 has 15 amino acids. The CDR3 reads CASSEALAGSNEQFF. The CDR3 nucleotides read TGTGCCAGCAGTGAAGCGCTAGCGGGAAGCAATGAGCAGTTCTTC.

This chain joins TRBV7-2 and TRBJ1-2, with a tentative D call TRBD1 (6 bases). The V end lost 5 bases, the J end lost 8 bases, and 27 bases lay between the germline ends. CDR3 length: 17 residues. CDR1 and CDR2 (germline): SGHTA, FQGNSA. CDR3 loop: CASSPKGQSLSRSGYTF. The CDR3 nucleotides are TGTGCCAGCAGCCCGAAAGGACAGTCCTTAAGCAGGTCAGGCTACACCTTC. Filled out from reference TRBV7-2 and TRBJ1-2, the complete variable domain reads GAGVSQSPSNKVTEKGKDVELRCDPISGHTALYWYRQSLGQGLEFLIYFQGNSAPDKSGLPSDRFSAERTGGSVSTLTIQRTQQEDSAVYLCASSPKGQSLSRSGYTFGSGTRLTVV.

The chain is built from TRBV4-1 and TRBJ2-7; TRBD1 aligns across 8 bases. Germline V CDR1 and CDR2: MGHRA, YSYEKL. The CDR3 runs to 14 residues. Germline trimming cut 5 bases from V and 2 bases from J; bases unmatched to any gene: 5. This CDR3 reads CASSWTGRPYEQYF. The CDR3 nucleotides read TGCGCCAGCAGCTGGACAGGGAGACCCTACGAGCAGTACTTC.

With respect to this clonotype: A clone one base away is much larger, so this may be a read error. The chain combines TRBV29-1 with TRBJ2-3, with TRBD2 as a possible D gene (7 bases). The germline gives CDR1 SQVTM, CDR2 ANQGSEA. The CDR3 has 15 amino acids. CDR3 sequence (DNA): TGCAGCGTTGATGGTTCGTGGGGGGGCACAGGTACGCAGTATTTT. Translating gives CSVDGSWGGTGTQYF.

The V and J genes are TRBV5-6 and TRBJ2-5; D remains ambiguous. V was trimmed by 0 bases and J by 1 base, leaving 16 bases between them. The germline V gene encodes CDR1 SGHDT and CDR2 YYEEEE. The CDR3 runs 17 residues. The CDR3 region has the DNA TGTGCCAGCAGCTTGGAGGGCCGGGTCTCTGGCCAAGAGACCCAGTACTTC. Amino acids: CASSLEGRVSGQETQYF.

As to this clonotype: At one end, the junction sequence differs from germline, possibly due to a read error. The genes are TRBV29-1 and TRBJ1-1; D is undetermined. This CDR3 comprises 14 residues. Germline V gives CDR1 SQVTM, CDR2 ANQGSEA. The CDR3, as DNA: TGCAACGTTGTAAAGGGAATGATGAACACTGAAGCTTTCTTT. Amino acid sequence: CNVVKGMMNTEAFF.

Details on this clonotype: A junction boundary mismatches the germline segment, possibly from a read error. The genes are TRBV12-3 or TRBV12-4 and TRBJ2-2; 7 bases line up with TRBD2. The length of the CDR3 is 15 residues. The CDR3 region has the DNA TGTGCCAGCTCCCCCGGGGGGTCGGGCACCGGGGGGCTGTTTTTT. Protein: CASSPGGSGTGGLFF.

Notes on this clonotype: A read error may explain this, as a much larger clone is one base away. V and J are TRBV12-3 or TRBV12-4 and TRBJ2-7, with D hard to call. The CDR3 runs to 12 residues. The germline V and J ends were trimmed by 6 bases and 5 bases, with 11 bases remaining between them. DNA for the CDR3: TGTGCCAGCAGCCCAAAGGTCAACGAGCAGTACTTC. Translated: CASSPKVNEQYF.

This clonotype was detected a few times. The rearrangement uses TRBV13 and TRBJ2-7; possibly TRBD2 for D (6 bases). CDR1 is PRHDT and CDR2 is FYEKMQ in the germline V gene (reference sequence). V dropped 4 bases and J dropped 3 bases, with 19 bases sitting between them. The CDR3 is 16 residues long. In DNA form, the CDR3 reads TGTGCCAGCAGCTCCCTAGGTAGCGGAAACCGCTACGAGCAGTACTTC. Its translation: CASSSLGSGNRYEQYF.

This clonotype occurred once. The chain joins TRBV5-1 to TRBJ2-1; TRBD1 agrees at 9 bases. J gave up 13 bases and V 0 bases, and 11 bases lay outside the gene matches. Germline-derived CDR1 and CDR2 are SGHRS and YFSETQ. The CDR3 extends over 15 amino acids. The CDR3 loop reads CASSLDRGRRETQFF. For the CDR3, the DNA is TGCGCCAGCAGCTTGGACAGGGGGCGTAGAGAGACCCAGTTCTTC.

This clonotype has just one count. This chain joins TRBV7-2 and TRBJ1-4; D is uncertain. The CDR3 extends over 15 amino acids. Germline V CDR1 and CDR2: SGHTA, FQGNSA. V was shortened by 5 bases and J by 3 bases, with 13 bases between the two germline ends. Here the CDR3 DNA reads TGTGCCAGCAGCCCATTCTCCGGGGCTAATGAAAAACTGTTTTTT. This codes for CASSPFSGANEKLFF.

This sequence joins TRBV20-1 and TRBJ2-7; D remains unclear. This CDR3 has 13 amino acids. The germline V gene encodes CDR1 DFQATT and CDR2 SNEGSKA (reference sequence). V lost 2 bases and J lost 4, with 12 bases in between. CDR3 amino acids: CSARIGVLYEQYF. DNA of the CDR3: TGCAGTGCTAGAATCGGTGTGTTATACGAGCAGTACTTC.

V usage is TRBV20-1 and J usage is TRBJ2-1, with 7 positions matching TRBD2. Losses at the gene ends were 1 base for V and 3 bases for J; bases not matched to a gene: 9. Germline V CDR1 and CDR2: DFQATT, SNEGSKA (reference sequence). The length of the CDR3 is 16 residues. CDR3 nucleotide sequence: TGCAGTGCTAGAGTAAAGCGGGGATCATACTACAATGAGCAGTTCTTC. Protein: CSARVKRGSYYNEQFF.